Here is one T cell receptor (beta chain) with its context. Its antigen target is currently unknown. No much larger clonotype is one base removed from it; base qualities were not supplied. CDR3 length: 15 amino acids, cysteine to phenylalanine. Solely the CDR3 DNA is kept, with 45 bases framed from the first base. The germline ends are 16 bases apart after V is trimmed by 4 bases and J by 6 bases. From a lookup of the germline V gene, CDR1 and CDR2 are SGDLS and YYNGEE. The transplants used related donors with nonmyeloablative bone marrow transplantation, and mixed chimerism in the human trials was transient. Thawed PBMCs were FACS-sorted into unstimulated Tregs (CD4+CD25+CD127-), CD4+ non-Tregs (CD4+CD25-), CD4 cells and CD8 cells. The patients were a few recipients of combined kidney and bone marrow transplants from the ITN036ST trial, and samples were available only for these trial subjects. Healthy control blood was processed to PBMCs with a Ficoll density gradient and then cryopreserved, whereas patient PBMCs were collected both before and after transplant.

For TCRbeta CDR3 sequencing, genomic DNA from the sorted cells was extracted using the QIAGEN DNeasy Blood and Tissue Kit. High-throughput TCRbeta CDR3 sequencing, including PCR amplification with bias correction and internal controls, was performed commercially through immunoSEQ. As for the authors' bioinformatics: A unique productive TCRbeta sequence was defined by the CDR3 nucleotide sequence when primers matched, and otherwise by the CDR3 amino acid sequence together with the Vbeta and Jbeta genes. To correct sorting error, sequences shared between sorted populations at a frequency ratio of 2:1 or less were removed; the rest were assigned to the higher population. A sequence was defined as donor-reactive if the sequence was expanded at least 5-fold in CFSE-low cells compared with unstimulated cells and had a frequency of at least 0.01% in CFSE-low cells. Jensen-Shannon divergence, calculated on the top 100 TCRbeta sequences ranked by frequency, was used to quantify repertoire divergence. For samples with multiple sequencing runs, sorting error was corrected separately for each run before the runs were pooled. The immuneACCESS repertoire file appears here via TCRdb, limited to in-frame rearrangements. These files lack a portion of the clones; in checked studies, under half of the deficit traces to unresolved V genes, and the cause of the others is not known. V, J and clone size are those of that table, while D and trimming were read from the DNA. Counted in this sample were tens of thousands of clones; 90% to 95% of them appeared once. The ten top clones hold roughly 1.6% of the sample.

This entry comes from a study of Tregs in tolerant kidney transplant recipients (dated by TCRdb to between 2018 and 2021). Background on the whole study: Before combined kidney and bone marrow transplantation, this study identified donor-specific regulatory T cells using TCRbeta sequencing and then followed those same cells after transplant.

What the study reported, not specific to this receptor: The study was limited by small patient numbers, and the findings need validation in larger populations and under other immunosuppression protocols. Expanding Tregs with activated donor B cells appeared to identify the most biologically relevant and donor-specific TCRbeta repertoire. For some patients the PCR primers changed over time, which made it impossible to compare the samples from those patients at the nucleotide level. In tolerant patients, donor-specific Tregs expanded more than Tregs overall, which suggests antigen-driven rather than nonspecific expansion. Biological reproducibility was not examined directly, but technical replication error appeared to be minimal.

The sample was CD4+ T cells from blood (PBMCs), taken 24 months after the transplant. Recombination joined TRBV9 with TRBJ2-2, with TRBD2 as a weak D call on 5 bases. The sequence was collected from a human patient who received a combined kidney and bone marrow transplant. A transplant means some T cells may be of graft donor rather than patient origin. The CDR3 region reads CASSPRGEWAGELFF. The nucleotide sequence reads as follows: TGTGCCAGCAGCCCCCGGGGAGAATGGGCCGGGGAGCTGTTTTTT.